Listed below are T cell receptor beta chains from one sample, sequenced in a study of T cell changes during pregnancy in multiple sclerosis. This table comes from immunoSEQ multiplex PCR, and its TCRdb copy is limited to in-frame clones, with some not included. The data contain roughly 60,000 clones, about nine tenths of them singletons. This material consisted of peripheral blood, taken in the second trimester of pregnancy. The origin of the receptors is a female donor with multiple sclerosis, enrolled in a pregnancy study. Each CDR3 is given with its conserved first and last residue. Fields, in order: V gene, J gene, clone size, D gene, CDR3 protein, CDR3 DNA. D genes are given only for firm matches. Only some rows state a clone size, as once, few, many or a class for expanded clones.

TRBV5-6	TRBJ2-4	once	-	CASGRGILAKNIQYF	TGTGCCAGCGGTAGGGGGATACTAGCCAAAAACATTCAGTACTTC
TRBV6-1	TRBJ1-1	-	-	CASSEGTGVLDTEAFF	TGTGCCAGCAGTGAAGGTACGGGAGTGTTGGACACTGAAGCTTTCTTT
TRBV10-1	TRBJ1-1	-	TRBD1	CASSKQGRITEAFF	TGCGCCAGCAGTAAACAGGGGAGAATCACTGAAGCTTTCTTT
TRBV6-5	TRBJ1-2	-	TRBD1	CASRKTGGSGYTF	TGTGCCAGCAGGAAGACAGGGGGCAGTGGCTACACCTTC
TRBV28	TRBJ1-1	-	-	CASRPSGGEAFF	TGTGCCAGCAGGCCCTCGGGGGGGGAAGCTTTCTTT
TRBV5-1	TRBJ2-7	-	TRBD1	CASSSPDRAVEQYF	TGCGCCAGCAGCTCGCCGGACAGGGCGGTCGAGCAGTACTTC
TRBV19	TRBJ2-2	-	TRBD2	CATSIAGSTGELFF	TGTGCCACTTCGATAGCGGGGAGCACCGGGGAGCTGTTTTTT
TRBV25-1	TRBJ1-5	-	-	CASSMSGYSNQPQHF	TGTGCCAGCAGTATGTCAGGTTATAGCAATCAGCCCCAGCATTTT
TRBV10-3	TRBJ1-1	-	TRBD1	CAISAGQGANTEAFF	TGTGCCATCAGTGCTGGACAGGGGGCGAACACTGAAGCTTTCTTT
TRBV6-1	TRBJ2-5	-	-	CASSASPLARQETQYF	TGTGCCAGCAGTGCTTCTCCGTTAGCGCGACAAGAGACCCAGTACTTC
TRBV11-2	TRBJ2-1	once	-	CASSLWGDWQFF	TGTGCCAGCAGCTTATGGGGGGACTGGCAGTTCTTC
TRBV5-1	TRBJ1-3	-	-	CASSLLSRSSSGNTIYF	TGCGCCAGCAGCTTGTTAAGTCGGAGCTCCTCTGGAAACACCATATATTTT
TRBV10-1	TRBJ1-1	-	-	CASNQGAPNTEAFF	TGCGCCAGCAACCAGGGCGCTCCGAACACTGAAGCTTTCTTT
TRBV16	TRBJ1-2	once	TRBD1	CASSRDRVYGYTF	TGTGCCAGCAGCCGGGACAGAGTCTATGGCTACACCTTC
TRBV5-1	TRBJ2-7	-	TRBD2	CASSPGESGRYEQYF	TGCGCCAGCAGCCCCGGGGAAAGCGGGAGATACGAGCAGTACTTC
TRBV6-5	TRBJ2-7	-	-	CASSFHKRADEQYF	TGTGCCAGCAGTTTTCATAAGCGGGCGGACGAGCAGTACTTC
TRBV7-2	TRBJ2-5	-	TRBD2	CASSLRGRVKETQYF	TGTGCCAGCAGCTTACGAGGGAGGGTAAAAGAGACCCAGTACTTC
TRBV7-3	TRBJ2-2	-	-	CASSPLLGTGELFF	TGTGCCAGCAGCCCTCTCCTCGGCACCGGGGAGCTGTTTTTT
TRBV6-6	TRBJ2-1	-	TRBD2	CASSPIAGPYNEQFF	TGTGCCAGCAGTCCAATAGCGGGCCCCTACAATGAGCAGTTCTTC
TRBV4-3	TRBJ2-1	once	-	CASSQVDSNNEQFF	TGCGCCAGCAGCCAAGTAGACAGTAACAATGAGCAGTTCTTC
TRBV5-1	TRBJ1-4	-	TRBD1	CASSLTGGIEKLFF	TGCGCCAGCAGCTTGACAGGGGGCATTGAAAAACTGTTTTTT
TRBV19	TRBJ2-7	-	-	CASRRGPGDEQYF	TGTGCCAGTAGAAGAGGACCGGGGGACGAGCAGTACTTC
TRBV7-2	TRBJ2-3	-	TRBD2	CASSTTSGSTDTQYF	TGTGCCAGCAGCACCACTAGCGGAAGCACAGATACGCAGTATTTT
TRBV18	TRBJ1-4	-	-	CASSPLQANEKLFF	TGTGCCAGCTCACCCCTACAGGCTAATGAAAAACTGTTTTTT
TRBV19	TRBJ2-2	once	TRBD1	CASSIDHRGGTGELFF	TGTGCCAGTAGTATAGATCACAGGGGCGGGACCGGGGAGCTGTTTTTT
TRBV27	TRBJ2-6	-	-	CASSSPRGSGANVLTF	TGTGCCAGCAGTTCTCCACGGGGCTCTGGGGCCAACGTCCTGACTTTC
TRBV7-6	TRBJ2-2	-	-	CATSRVPAGELFF	TGTGCCACATCACGGGTACCCGCCGGGGAGCTGTTTTTT
TRBV6-5	TRBJ2-1	-	-	CASSWGERQNEQFF	TGTGCCAGCAGTTGGGGGGAGAGGCAGAATGAGCAGTTCTTC